Listed below are T cell receptor beta chains from one sample, sequenced in a study of shared clonotypes between healthy human individuals. Sequencing was performed with immunoSEQ multiplex PCR; in TCRdb, only in-frame clones are kept and a portion is missing. Here the sample spans about 2.1 million clones, just over 90% being singletons. The sample comprised naive CD8+ T cells from PBMCs. The source of these receptors is a man between 18 and 29 years old in good health. Some clones in this sample may be carry-over from other donors' samples. Both conserved end residues are part of each CDR3. Each record gives: V gene, J gene, clone size, D gene, CDR3 DNA, CDR3 protein. A D gene is named only where the DNA matches it firmly. Clone size is stated in some rows and not others, as once, few, many or a class when expanded.

TRBV12-5,TRBJ2-4,-,-,TGTGCTAGTGGTTTTCGTGGGCACAGAGATCGGGCCAAAAACATTCAGTACTTC,CASGFRGHRDRAKNIQYF
TRBV5-4,TRBJ2-7,-,TRBD2,TGTGCCAGCAGCGGACGAGGACTAGCGGGAGTCCACGAGCAGTACTTC,CASSGRGLAGVHEQYF
TRBV4-3,TRBJ2-1,-,TRBD1,TGCGCCAGCAGCCAAGATCGAGGGGGCTGGCACAATGAGCAGTTCTTC,CASSQDRGGWHNEQFF
TRBV9,TRBJ2-2,-,-,TGTGCCAGCAGCGACGGGGTCCCCACCGGGGAGCTGTTTTTT,CASSDGVPTGELFF
TRBV6-6,TRBJ2-7,-,-,TGTGCCAGCAGTCCAAGACAGCCCTCCTCCTACGAGCAGTACTTC,CASSPRQPSSYEQYF
TRBV20-1,TRBJ1-1,-,-,TGCAGCCCTCGGGCGAACACTGAAGCTTTCTTT,CSPRANTEAFF
TRBV29-1,TRBJ2-5,-,TRBD2,TGCAGCGTTGACGGCTGGCGGGAGGGCCGGAGTGAGACCCAGTACTTC,CSVDGWREGRSETQYF
TRBV27,TRBJ2-7,-,-,TGTGCCAGCAGTTTTGCGGGGGCCCCCCACGAGCAGTACTTC,CASSFAGAPHEQYF
TRBV4-2,TRBJ1-4,-,TRBD1,TGTGCCAGCAGCCGGGGACAGGGACCTGAAAAACTGTTTTTT,CASSRGQGPEKLFF
TRBV5-4,TRBJ1-1,-,TRBD1,TGTGCCAGCAGGTGGGACAGGAACACTGAAGCTTTCTTT,CASRWDRNTEAFF
TRBV4-3,TRBJ2-1,-,TRBD2,TGCGCCAGCAGCCAATCCATATCCAGGCTAGCGGAACCTGAGCAGTTCTTC,CASSQSISRLAEPEQFF
TRBV2,TRBJ2-3,once,-,TGTGCCAGCTACCGGGATACGCAGTATTTT,CASYRDTQYF
TRBV7-9,TRBJ2-3,-,-,TGTGCCAGCAGGGTGGGGCAGTTGGGAGATACGCAGTATTTT,CASRVGQLGDTQYF
TRBV7-9,TRBJ1-2,-,-,TGTGCCAGCAGCTTAGGAGGGTCAGGGGACGGCTACACCTTC,CASSLGGSGDGYTF
TRBV27,TRBJ1-2,-,-,TGTGCCAGCAGTTTAACGGGGACTAACTATGGCTACACCTTC,CASSLTGTNYGYTF
TRBV4-3,TRBJ1-2,-,TRBD1,TGCGCCAGCAGCACAGGGACAGGGGGCGCGAACTATGGCTACACCTTC,CASSTGTGGANYGYTF
TRBV4-3,TRBJ2-1,-,TRBD2,TGCGCCAGCAGCCAGGGAAGCGGGAGGCCCTACAATGAGCAGTTCTTC,CASSQGSGRPYNEQFF
TRBV10-2,TRBJ1-2,-,-,TGCGCCAGCAGTGAGAATGGGGATAACTATGGCTACACCTTC,CASSENGDNYGYTF
TRBV19,TRBJ2-1,-,-,TGTGCCAGTAGTCCCTACCTGGGGTATGAGCAGTTCTTC,CASSPYLGYEQFF
TRBV5-5,TRBJ2-7,-,-,TGTGCCAGCAGCGAAGGCCTGTGGCAGCCGGTTATCGAGCAGTACTTC,CASSEGLWQPVIEQYF
TRBV7-9,TRBJ1-5,-,-,TGTGCCAGCAGCTTAGGGGGGAACAATCAGCCCCAGCATTTT,CASSLGGNNQPQHF
TRBV9,TRBJ2-1,-,TRBD2,TGTGCCAGCAGCCCCGGACTAGCGATTTACAATGAGCAGTTCTTC,CASSPGLAIYNEQFF
TRBV7-8,TRBJ2-2,-,-,TGTGCCAGCAGCCTACCCCGGGGAAAGGTGGCGAAAACAGCGAACACCGGGGAGCTGTTTTTT,CASSLPRGKVAKTANTGELFF
TRBV27,TRBJ1-1,few,TRBD1,TGTGCCAGCAGTACCCACCCAGGGGGCACTGAAGCTTTCTTT,CASSTHPGGTEAFF
TRBV5-5,TRBJ2-5,-,TRBD1,TGTGCCAGCAGCTTGGACGGGACAGGGGGCGAAGAGACCCAGTACTTC,CASSLDGTGGEETQYF
TRBV7-3,TRBJ2-1,-,TRBD2,TGTGCCAGCAGCTTTCTAGCGGGGCCCTACAATGAGCAGTTCTTC,CASSFLAGPYNEQFF
TRBV11-2,TRBJ2-7,-,TRBD2,TGTGCCAGCAGCTCGGGAGCGGGATCCTACGAGCAGTACTTC,CASSSGAGSYEQYF
TRBV18,TRBJ2-7,-,TRBD2,TGTGCCAGCTCACCCACTAGGGGAGCGGGACGCACCTACGAGCAGTACTTC,CASSPTRGAGRTYEQYF
TRBV7-9,TRBJ2-7,once,-,TGTGCCAGCGGGGCGGGACGGGACGAGCAGTACTTC,CASGAGRDEQYF
TRBV7-9,TRBJ1-2,-,-,TGTGCCAGCAGGGGGCAGGGGAACTATGGCTACACCTTC,CASRGQGNYGYTF
TRBV28,TRBJ1-6,-,-,TGTGCCAGCGCTACGGGCTCCTATAATTCACCCCTCCACTTT,CASATGSYNSPLHF
TRBV6-5,TRBJ2-7,-,-,TGTGCCAGCGCTCCGACCCGGTCCTACGAGCAGTACTTC,CASAPTRSYEQYF
TRBV11-2,TRBJ2-1,-,TRBD1,TGTGCCAGCAGCTCCCGGGACAGGGAATACAATGAGCAGTTCTTC,CASSSRDREYNEQFF
TRBV28,TRBJ1-2,-,-,TGTGCCAGCATAGGGGGGGCCTCCTATGGCTACACCTTC,CASIGGASYGYTF
TRBV18,TRBJ2-7,-,TRBD1,TGTGCCAGCTCACCCCCGGGACAGGCATCCTACGAGCAGTACTTC,CASSPPGQASYEQYF
TRBV9,TRBJ2-7,-,-,TGTGCCAGCAGCGTAGGTAGGGGGGCGGACGAGCAGTACTTC,CASSVGRGADEQYF
TRBV5-8,TRBJ2-1,-,TRBD2,TGTGCCAGCAGCTCCGGGAAGAACGGACTAGCGGTAGCAGGTGAGCAGTTCTTC,CASSSGKNGLAVAGEQFF
TRBV5-1,TRBJ2-3,-,TRBD1,TGCGCCAGCCGGGACAGGGGTCCCGATACGCAGTATTTT,CASRDRGPDTQYF
TRBV27,TRBJ1-2,-,-,TGTGCCAGCGGACTTTGGGCAGGGGATCATGGCTACACCTTC,CASGLWAGDHGYTF
TRBV6-5,TRBJ2-3,-,-,TGTGCCAGCAGTTACATTGTGCAGGGACGGACTACGCAGTATTTT,CASSYIVQGRTTQYF
TRBV19,TRBJ1-1,-,-,TGTGCCAGTAGTATAGCACGGGTACTTAACACTGAAGCTTTCTTT,CASSIARVLNTEAFF
TRBV7-9,TRBJ2-2,-,-,TGTGCCAGCAGCGTAACTGAGGTGGTGGCCGGGGAGCTGTTTTTT,CASSVTEVVAGELFF
TRBV7-9,TRBJ2-4,-,TRBD2,TGTGCCAGCAGCTTGACTAGCGGTTCCAAAAACATTCAGTACTTC,CASSLTSGSKNIQYF
TRBV29-1,TRBJ1-2,-,TRBD1,TGCAGCGTCGGACCGGACAGGGGGCGCGGCTACACCTTC,CSVGPDRGRGYTF
TRBV27,TRBJ2-7,-,TRBD2,TGTGCCAGCAGTTTTGTGGGGGGGGAGCAGTACTTC,CASSFVGGEQYF
TRBV9,TRBJ2-5,-,TRBD1,TGTGCCAGCAGCGTGCATCCAGTGGGGACAGGGGGTAGGGAGACCCAGTACTTC,CASSVHPVGTGGRETQYF
TRBV19,TRBJ2-2,-,-,TGTGCCAGTAGTAGTTGGGACCCAGGCACCGGGGAGCTGTTTTTT,CASSSWDPGTGELFF
TRBV27,TRBJ2-4,-,-,TGTGCCAGCAGTTTGGTTGGGGTAGCCAAAAACATTCAGTACTTC,CASSLVGVAKNIQYF
TRBV27,TRBJ2-7,few,-,TGTGCCAGCAGTCCCATGTGGCGCCACGAGCAGTACTTC,CASSPMWRHEQYF
TRBV29-1,TRBJ2-1,-,TRBD2,TGCAGCGCGAGGACTAGCGGGAGTGCGAATGAGCAGTTCTTC,CSARTSGSANEQFF
TRBV29-1,TRBJ1-4,-,-,TGCAGCGTTGAGAGTCGCGGGAAATTCGGAAAACTGTTTTTT,CSVESRGKFGKLFF
TRBV9,TRBJ1-5,-,-,TGTGCCAGCAGCGCGGCCGATAGCAATCAGCCCCAGCATTTT,CASSAADSNQPQHF
TRBV11-2,TRBJ2-7,-,-,TGTGCCAGCAGCTTGCTCCCCAGCCCCCCATCCTACGAGCAGTACTTC,CASSLLPSPPSYEQYF
TRBV28,TRBJ2-1,-,TRBD2,TGTGCCAGCAGTTTAACTCCTAGCGGTTACAATGAGCAGTTCTTC,CASSLTPSGYNEQFF
TRBV7-9,TRBJ2-1,-,TRBD2,TGTGCCAGCAGCCCCAGGACTAGCGGCCATTTGGAGCAGTTCTTC,CASSPRTSGHLEQFF
TRBV9,TRBJ1-5,-,-,TGTGCCAGCAGCGTAGGGGATCAGGGAGGCAATCAGCCCCAGCATTTT,CASSVGDQGGNQPQHF